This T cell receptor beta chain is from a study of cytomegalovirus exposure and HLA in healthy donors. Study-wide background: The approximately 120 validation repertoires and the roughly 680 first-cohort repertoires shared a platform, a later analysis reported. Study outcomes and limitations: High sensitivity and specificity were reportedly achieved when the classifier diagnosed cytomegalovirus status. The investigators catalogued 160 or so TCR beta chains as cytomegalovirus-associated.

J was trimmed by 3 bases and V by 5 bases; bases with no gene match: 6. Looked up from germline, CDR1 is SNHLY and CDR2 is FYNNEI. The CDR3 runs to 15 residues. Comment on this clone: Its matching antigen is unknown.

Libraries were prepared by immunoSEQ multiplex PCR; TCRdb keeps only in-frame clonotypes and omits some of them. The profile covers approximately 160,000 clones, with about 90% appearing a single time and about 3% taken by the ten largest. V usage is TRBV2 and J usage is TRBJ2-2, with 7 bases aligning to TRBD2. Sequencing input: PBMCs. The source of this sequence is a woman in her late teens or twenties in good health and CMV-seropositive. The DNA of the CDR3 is TGTGCCAGCAGTTTTAGCGGGTCCTACACCGGGGAGCTGTTTTTT. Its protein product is CASSFSGSYTGELFF. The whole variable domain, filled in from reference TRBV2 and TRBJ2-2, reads EPEVTQTPSHQVTQMGQEVILRCVPISNHLYFYWYRQILGQKVEFLVSFYNNEISEKSEIFDDQFSVERPDGSNFTLKIRSTKLEDSAMYFCASSFSGSYTGELFFGEGSRLTVL.